This T cell receptor beta chain was documented in a study of PD-L1 blockade in urothelial cancer. Here immunoSEQ multiplex PCR was the method, and the copy in TCRdb shows in-frame clones only, minus some. In the table there are fewer than 60,000 clones, about four fifths of which are singletons. The time point here: pretreatment peripheral blood. Germline CDR1 is GTSNPN and CDR2 is SVGIG (reference sequence). After removal of 1 base from V and 5 bases from J, the junction contained 2 bases not matched to a gene. CDR3 size: 13 residues. This receptor was taken from a man aged 45-65 years with urothelial cancer. The V and J genes are TRBV30 and TRBJ2-3; 8 bases match TRBD2. The sample was PBMCs, taken around atezolizumab (anti-PD-L1) treatment. The CDR3 nucleotides read TGTGCCTGGAGTGGCCGGGGGGGAGATACGCAGTATTTT. Its translation is CAWSGRGGDTQYF.